This T cell receptor beta chain stems from a study of blood T cells in healthy people across ages. Using a J-beta primer mix together with a sample-barcoded 5' primer, a second PCR was run for about 6 to 11 cycles. TCRdb fed the 5' RACE reads into MiXCR, producing one record per CDR3 protein. The sample lists roughly 1.5 million distinct CDR3 sequences, approximately 42% occurring once. The ends lost 5 bases at V and 5 bases at J; junction bases unmatched: 9. CDR1 and CDR2 from the germline V gene are MNHEY and SMNVEV (reference sequence). The CDR3 is made up of 14 amino acids. The TCR was taken from a woman aged 18-29 years in good health. The chain couples TRBV27 to TRBJ2-7; 7 bases align to TRBD2. Sequences were obtained from blood. The CDR3 nucleotides are TGTGCCAGCAGTCCAAGGGGACTATTCGACGAGCAGTACTTC. This gives the protein CASSPRGLFDEQYF.